This T cell receptor (beta chain) was documented in a study of T cell repertoires in cytomegalovirus infection. Study overall: Selection of CMV epitopes for the study included recently identified HLA-C-restricted and well-studied HLA-B-restricted ones.

On this clonotype: Its target is unknown.

TCRdb called the reads again in MiXCR, with one record for every CDR3 protein. The sample holds 830,000 or so distinct CDR3 sequences, roughly 33% seen once. There are 13 residues in the CDR3. Trimming shortened V by 0 bases and J by 3 bases, and 5 bases separated the two germline ends. Looked up from germline, CDR1 is MNHEY and CDR2 is SMNVEV (reference sequence). The sequences come from cultured CD8+ T cells from PBMCs, collected from culture after CMV antigen stimulation. The receptor's source is a human donor in good health (CMV status not recorded). Some clones in this sample may be carry-over from other donors' samples. The V gene is TRBV27, the J gene TRBJ1-2; D is unclear. The CDR3 sequence: CASSLSTDYGYTF. The DNA for the CDR3 is TGTGCCAGCAGTTTATCTACAGACTATGGCTACACCTTC.